This is a list of T cell receptor beta chains from one sample in a study of shared clonotypes between healthy human individuals. The repertoire was sequenced with immunoSEQ multiplex PCR; TCRdb's copy has only in-frame clones and lacks some. The sample lists 1.5 million to 2.5 million clones, about 95% seen once, with under 1.5% in the top ten. The specimen was naive CD8+ T cells sorted from blood. These receptors came from a man younger than 35 in good health. CDR3s include the opening cysteine and the closing phenylalanine or tryptophan. A D gene is named only where the DNA matches it firmly. Rows give clone size only sometimes, using once, few, many, or a class for an expanded clone.

abundance	d_gene	j_gene	v_gene	CDR3aa	CDR3nt
.	TRBD1	TRBJ2-4	TRBV4-1	CASSPGQGFIQYF	TGCGCCAGCAGCCCCGGACAGGGTTTCATTCAGTACTTC
.	.	TRBJ2-7	TRBV2	CASSFTTTYEQYF	TGTGCCAGCAGTTTTACAACCACCTACGAGCAGTACTTC
.	.	TRBJ2-1	TRBV4-1	CASSQVRYNEQFF	TGCGCCAGCAGCCAGGTTCGCTACAATGAGCAGTTCTTC
.	.	TRBJ1-5	TRBV15	CATSRDRGIVQPQHF	TGTGCCACCAGCAGAGATCGGGGGATAGTTCAGCCCCAGCATTTT
.	TRBD2	TRBJ2-7	TRBV18	CASSGLAGGEDEQYF	TGTGCCAGCTCCGGACTAGCGGGAGGCGAGGACGAGCAGTACTTC
.	.	TRBJ2-3	TRBV6-5	CASSSGLDTQYF	TGTGCCAGCAGTTCGGGTCTGGATACGCAGTATTTT
few	.	TRBJ1-2	TRBV4-1	CASSQDSSTYGYTF	TGCGCCAGCAGCCAAGATTCGTCGACCTATGGCTACACCTTC
.	.	TRBJ2-7	TRBV7-9	CASSLYRDEQYF	TGTGCCAGCAGCTTATACAGGGACGAGCAGTACTTC
.	TRBD2	TRBJ2-6	TRBV4-3	CASSQDGEGAGANVLTF	TGCGCCAGCAGCCAAGACGGGGAGGGCGCTGGGGCCAACGTCCTGACTTTC
.	.	TRBJ2-4	TRBV21-1	CASSKAELTLAKNIQYF	TGTGCCAGCAGCAAGGCGGAGCTGACCCTAGCCAAAAACATTCAGTACTTC
.	TRBD2	TRBJ2-1	TRBV30	CAWSVRLAGVNEQFF	TGTGCCTGGAGTGTCAGACTAGCGGGAGTCAATGAGCAGTTCTTC
.	.	TRBJ1-4	TRBV6-1	CASSDRTWSEKLFF	TGTGCCAGCAGTGATAGGACATGGAGCGAAAAACTGTTTTTT
.	TRBD1	TRBJ2-7	TRBV13	CASSSTGTGHYEQYF	TGTGCCAGCAGCTCTACCGGGACAGGGCACTACGAGCAGTACTTC
.	.	TRBJ2-3	TRBV6-6	CASSPFRVPRPDTQYF	TGTGCCAGCTCCCCTTTCAGGGTTCCCAGACCAGATACGCAGTATTTT
.	TRBD1	TRBJ1-5	TRBV19	CATCGQGRQPQHF	TGTGCCACTTGCGGACAGGGAAGACAGCCCCAGCATTTT
.	.	TRBJ2-7	TRBV4-1	CASEGSGSYEQYF	TGCGCCAGCGAGGGGAGCGGATCCTACGAGCAGTACTTC
.	.	TRBJ1-1	TRBV9	CASSVGSGHPLKTFF	TGTGCCAGCAGCGTAGGATCAGGCCACCCTCTTAAAACTTTCTTT
.	.	TRBJ2-7	TRBV27	CASSLSYSYEQYF	TGTGCCAGCAGTTTATCGTACAGCTACGAGCAGTACTTC
once	TRBD1	TRBJ1-6	TRBV19	CASSINRGPDSPLHF	TGTGCCAGTAGTATAAACAGGGGGCCGGATTCACCCCTCCACTTT
.	.	TRBJ1-4	TRBV10-2	CASSAWAATNEKLFF	TGCGCCAGCAGTGCCTGGGCAGCAACTAATGAAAAACTGTTTTTT
few	TRBD1	TRBJ1-6	TRBV19	CASSRRTGRDSPLHF	TGTGCCAGTAGTAGGAGGACAGGGCGGGACTCACCCCTCCACTTT
.	.	TRBJ1-2	TRBV4-2	CASSQDTWTEEVYGYTF	TGTGCCAGCAGCCAAGATACGTGGACGGAAGAGGTCTATGGCTACACCTTC
.	TRBD2	TRBJ2-2	TRBV27	CASSFSGEGTGELFF	TGTGCCAGCAGTTTCTCTGGGGAGGGTACCGGGGAGCTGTTTTTT
.	.	TRBJ1-1	TRBV7-9	CASSLQQGVNTEAFF	TGTGCCAGCAGCTTACAACAGGGCGTGAACACTGAAGCTTTCTTT
.	.	TRBJ1-2	TRBV9	CASSGPLGLGYGYTF	TGTGCCAGCAGCGGACCGTTGGGGCTGGGGTATGGCTACACCTTC
.	.	TRBJ1-2	TRBV4-1	CASSQVGRLVSGYTF	TGCGCCAGCAGCCAAGTCGGGAGGCTTGTTAGCGGCTACACCTTC
.	.	TRBJ2-5	TRBV7-9	CASSLETQYF	TGTGCCAGCAGCCTGGAGACCCAGTACTTC
.	TRBD2	TRBJ2-7	TRBV18	CASSPGLAGRYEQYF	TGTGCCAGCTCTCCCGGACTAGCGGGAAGGTACGAGCAGTACTTC
once	TRBD1	TRBJ1-5	TRBV10-2	CASSEWTGSGQPQHF	TGCGCCAGCAGTGAGTGGACAGGGTCGGGTCAACCCCAGCATTTT
.	TRBD2	TRBJ2-3	TRBV2	CASSDIGGGYPDTQYF	TGTGCCAGCAGTGACATCGGCGGGGGTTACCCAGATACGCAGTATTTT